Below, 25 T cell receptor beta chains from the same sample are listed, as sequenced in a study of blood T cell repertoires in COVID-19. Method: immunoSEQ multiplex PCR; TCRdb's copy keeps in-frame clones and lacks some. This table holds 200,000 or so clones, more than 70% found once. The sample comprised peripheral blood. The receptors derive from a man aged 45-65 years with COVID-19, enrolled during active disease.

This chain uses TRBV4-1 with TRBJ2-5; 12 bases are shared with TRBD2. This CDR3 region has 16 residues. Germline loops: CDR1 MGHRA, CDR2 YSYEKL. J gave up 4 bases and V 1 base, and 4 bases lay outside the gene matches. CDR3 loop: CASSQVLAGGRETQYF. The DNA of the CDR3 is TGCGCCAGCAGCCAAGTTCTAGCGGGGGGGCGAGAGACCCAGTACTTC.

This clone was seen only once. V is TRBV5-1 and J is TRBJ2-2; 10 nucleotides agree with TRBD2. The V gene end was trimmed by 6 bases and the J gene end by 4 bases; junction bases not matched to a gene: 6. This CDR3 comprises 15 residues. Per germline, CDR1 SGHRS and CDR2 YFSETQ. The CDR3 DNA follows: TGCGCCAGCACCACCGGGACTAGCGTCACCGGGGAGCTGTTTTTT. This gives the protein CASTTGTSVTGELFF.

This sequence joins TRBV9 and TRBJ1-4; unclear D gene. The CDR3 is 17 amino acids. CDR1 SGDLS and CDR2 YYNGEE come from the germline V gene. Deletions cut 0 bases from V and 7 bases from J, with 19 bases between. As DNA, the CDR3 is TGTGCCAGCAGCGTAGGATCGGGGAGCGGGAAGCGTGAAAAACTGTTTTTT. It codes for CASSVGSGSGKREKLFF.

The chain links TRBV4-3 to TRBJ2-1; D possibly corresponds to TRBD2 (5 bases). V lost 2 bases and J lost 6, with 14 bases in between. The CDR3 runs to 15 residues. Looked up from germline, CDR1 is LGHNA and CDR2 is YSLEER. The CDR3 region is CASSQLASWSNEQFF. CDR3 bases: TGCGCCAGCAGCCAACTAGCCTCGTGGAGCAATGAGCAGTTCTTC.

The V call is TRBV29-1, the J call TRBJ2-7, with 10 nucleotides matching TRBD1. CDR3 length: 12 residues. With V trimmed by 4 bases and J by 4 bases, 1 base remained unmatched. Germline CDR1 is SQVTM and CDR2 is ANQGSEA. CDR3 sequence: CSVGDRGYEQYF. CDR3 in DNA: TGCAGCGTTGGGGACAGGGGTTACGAGCAGTACTTC.

J is TRBJ2-1 and V is TRBV21-1; the D call TRBD1 from the table was never checked on the DNA. TRBV21-1 is recorded as a pseudogene. The CDR3 is 16 residues long. CDR3 coding DNA: TGTGCCAGCAGCAAATCAAGGACAGGGGTTCACAATGAGCAGTTCTTC. This translates into CASSKSRTGVHNEQFF.

The gene calls are TRBV5-6 and TRBJ1-5; the match to TRBD1 covers 7 bases. V trimming: 1 base; J trimming: 5 bases; junction bases outside the gene matches: 6. Germline assignment: CDR1 SGHDT and CDR2 YYEEEE. The CDR3 contains 15 residues. The CDR3 DNA reads TGTGCCAGCAGCTTGACAGGGGATGGCTATCAGCCCCAGCATTTT. Its protein is CASSLTGDGYQPQHF.

This chain's CDR3 is CASSYGTGYFNEQFF. As DNA, the CDR3 is TGTGCCAGCAGTTACGGGACAGGGTACTTCAATGAGCAGTTCTTC. The chain recombines TRBV6-5 with TRBJ2-1; 9 positions agree with TRBD1. From germline, CDR1 is MNHEY and CDR2 SVGAGI. V was clipped by 2 bases and J by 6 bases; unmatched bases: 5. The length of the CDR3 is 15 residues.

This clone showed up just once. V gene TRBV9 combines with J gene TRBJ2-3, with 11 bases aligning to TRBD2. Looked up from germline, CDR1 is SGDLS and CDR2 is YYNGEE. CDR3 size: 16 residues. V shed 4 bases and J 2 bases; nucleotides not matched to a gene: 6. CDR3 coding DNA: TGTGCCAGCAGCTCCGGACTAGCGGGTCTCACAGATACGCAGTATTTT. Amino acid sequence: CASSSGLAGLTDTQYF.

V usage is TRBV6-4 and J usage is TRBJ1-3; D is possibly TRBD1 (6 bases). The CDR3 length is 17 residues. Germline V lookup: CDR1 MRHNA, CDR2 SNTAGT. V lost 2 bases and J 0 bases, leaving 14 bases between the germline ends. The CDR3 DNA reads as TGTGCCAGCAGTGACCCCTTCCGGGACAACTCTGGAAACACCATATATTTT. This translates into CASSDPFRDNSGNTIYF.

This clone was found a few times. The chain is built from TRBV5-4 and TRBJ1-4, with 9 bases fitting TRBD1. Losses at the gene ends were 3 bases for V and 8 bases for J; bases not matched to a gene: 5. CDR3 size: 14 residues. Germline V CDR1 and CDR2: SGHNT, YYREEE (reference sequence). CDR3 DNA sequence: TGTGCCAGCAGCTCCTGGGACAGGGACGAAAAACTGTTTTTT. This translates into CASSSWDRDEKLFF.

The chain couples TRBV7-9 to TRBJ2-5; no clear D gene. This CDR3 has 14 residues. V shed 1 base and J shed 6 bases, with 12 bases lying between them. Germline V gives CDR1 SEHNR, CDR2 FQNEAQ (reference sequence). CDR3 sequence (DNA): TGTGCCAGCAGCTTAGGACAACCCCAGAAGACCCAGTACTTC. Amino acids: CASSLGQPQKTQYF.

J is TRBJ1-1 and V is TRBV28, with no clear D. The V gene lost 7 bases and the J gene lost 1 base, with 10 bases spanning the gap. Germline CDR1 reads MDHEN; CDR2 reads SYDVKM. This CDR3 is built from 13 residues. As DNA, the CDR3 is TGTGCCAGCACTGCACCAGGGAACACTGAAGCTTTCTTT. This encodes CASTAPGNTEAFF.

The chain joins TRBV19 to TRBJ2-1; TRBD1 matches at 9 bases. J gave up 0 bases and V 6 bases, and 6 bases lay outside the gene matches. Germline CDR1 reads LNHDA; CDR2 reads SQIVND (reference sequence). CDR3 size: 16 residues. The CDR3 DNA follows: TGTGCCAGTAGCCCCGGGACAGGGCGCTCCTACAATGAGCAGTTCTTC. This sequence encodes CASSPGTGRSYNEQFF.

This chain uses TRBV28 with TRBJ1-3, with a possible D match to TRBD1 (5 bases). V lost 3 bases and J lost 0, with 6 bases in between. Germline CDR1 is MDHEN and CDR2 is SYDVKM. The CDR3 covers 14 residues. CDR3 nucleotides: TGTGCCAGCAGTTTTGGGGCCTCTGGAAACACCATATATTTT. It encodes CASSFGASGNTIYF.

The rearrangement joins TRBV14 to TRBJ2-2, with D possibly matching TRBD1 (6 bases). Germline assignment: CDR1 SGHDN and CDR2 FVKESK. The CDR3 covers 16 residues. V was pared by 5 bases and J by 0 bases, with 13 bases between. The CDR3 DNA reads as TGTGCCAGCAGCTACAGGGCCGCCTCGAACACCGGGGAGCTGTTTTTT. Protein: CASSYRAASNTGELFF.

This chain uses TRBV6-5 with TRBJ1-4; D might be TRBD1 (6 bases). Germline V gene lookup returns CDR1 MNHEY and CDR2 SVGAGI. CDR3 size: 14 residues. Between the trimmed V and J ends, which lost 7 bases and 8 bases, there was a span of 17 bases. Here the CDR3 DNA reads TGTGCCAGCAAATTAGGGGGGGCAAGAGAAAAACTGTTTTTT. Its protein product is CASKLGGAREKLFF.

The rearrangement uses TRBV7-2 and TRBJ2-3; 9 nucleotides agree with TRBD2. The germline V gene has CDR1 SGHTA and CDR2 FQGNSA. Unmatched junction bases numbered 4, after V lost 0 bases and J lost 3 bases. The CDR3 extends over 16 amino acids. DNA of the CDR3: TGTGCCAGCAGCTTAGCGCCCAGCGGGGGGACAGATACGCAGTATTTT. Amino acid sequence: CASSLAPSGGTDTQYF.

The gene calls are TRBV9 and TRBJ1-4; a possible D gene is TRBD1 (6 bases). Germline V gives CDR1 SGDLS, CDR2 YYNGEE. This CDR3 has 14 residues. V lost 0 bases to trimming and J lost 8 bases, with 11 bases between them. The CDR3 coding sequence is TGTGCCAGCAGCGTAGGGGTAGGGGGAGAAAAACTGTTTTTT. Its protein product is CASSVGVGGEKLFF.

V is TRBV14 and J is TRBJ2-3; 7 bases are shared with TRBD1. Unmatched junction bases numbered 6, after V lost 5 bases and J lost 7 bases. Germline assignment: CDR1 SGHDN and CDR2 FVKESK. This CDR3 has 13 residues. This CDR3 reads CASSLQGSNTQYF. CDR3 nucleotides: TGTGCCAGCAGCTTACAGGGGTCAAATACGCAGTATTTT.

This chain links TRBV10-3 with TRBJ2-1, with TRBD2 identical over 16 bases. This CDR3 is 18 amino acids long. V lost 6 bases to trimming and J lost 1 base; unmatched junction nucleotides: 6. The germline V gene has CDR1 ENHRY and CDR2 SYGVKD. The CDR3 here is CAIRSGTSGRASYNEQFF. The CDR3 DNA reads as TGTGCCATCAGATCCGGGACTAGCGGGAGGGCGTCCTACAATGAGCAGTTCTTC.

The chain has TRBV24-1 and TRBJ1-1; D is possibly TRBD1 (5 bases). V was shortened by 4 bases and J by 3 bases, with 5 bases between the two germline ends. This CDR3 has 12 residues. CDR1 KGHDR and CDR2 SFDVKD come from the germline V gene. The CDR3 DNA sequence: TGTGCCACCAGTGAGGGGCACACTGAAGCTTTCTTT. This codes for CATSEGHTEAFF.

The chain recombines TRBV5-4 with TRBJ1-1, with D perhaps TRBD1 (6 bases). Germline assignment: CDR1 SGHNT and CDR2 YYREEE (reference sequence). CDR3 length: 13 residues. V was cut by 4 bases and J by 7 bases, with 14 bases left in between. The CDR3 sequence is CASSPLDRDEAFF. DNA for the CDR3: TGTGCCAGCAGCCCGCTGGACAGAGATGAAGCTTTCTTT.

The chain joins TRBV9 to TRBJ1-4; 7 nucleotides match TRBD1. The ends lost 3 bases at V and 5 bases at J; junction bases unmatched: 4. Germline V gene lookup returns CDR1 SGDLS and CDR2 YYNGEE. The CDR3 runs to 14 residues. CDR3: CASSAGQPNEKLFF. The CDR3 DNA follows: TGTGCCAGCAGCGCGGGACAGCCGAATGAAAAACTGTTTTTT.

V and J are TRBV4-2 and TRBJ2-7; 7 nucleotides line up with TRBD1. Losses at the gene ends were 1 base for V and 2 bases for J; bases not matched to a gene: 8. The CDR3 length is 16 residues. Germline V lookup: CDR1 LGHNA, CDR2 YNFKEQ. The CDR3 DNA reads as TGTGCCAGCAGCCAAGCTGTGACAGGGCGGACCTACGAGCAGTACTTC. Its protein is CASSQAVTGRTYEQYF.